The present TCR beta chain was sequenced within a study of shared clonotypes between healthy human individuals. Naive CD8 cells, CD45RO-negative and positively selected for CCR7, excluded terminally differentiated effector memory CD45RA+ cells. About this clone: Its matching antigen is unknown.

Per germline, CDR1 SGHTS and CDR2 YDEGEE. Trimming left V 4 bases short and J 5 bases short, with 9 bases between. CDR3 size: 12 residues. Genomic DNA (from each subset) was split evenly across several immunoSEQ plates. Generated by immunoSEQ multiplex PCR, the TCRdb table keeps only in-frame clones and is missing some. The repertoire holds about 870,000 clones, with approximately 92% as singletons. Study-wide findings and caveats: The small donor group covered limited genetic and exposure diversity.

This clonotype was sampled from a man aged 25-45 years in good health. V is TRBV5-8 and J is TRBJ1-2; unclear D gene. The sequenced sample consisted of naive CD8+ T cells sorted from blood. This chain's CDR3 is CASSTDPYGYTF. DNA for the CDR3: TGTGCCAGCAGCACCGACCCTTATGGCTACACCTTC.